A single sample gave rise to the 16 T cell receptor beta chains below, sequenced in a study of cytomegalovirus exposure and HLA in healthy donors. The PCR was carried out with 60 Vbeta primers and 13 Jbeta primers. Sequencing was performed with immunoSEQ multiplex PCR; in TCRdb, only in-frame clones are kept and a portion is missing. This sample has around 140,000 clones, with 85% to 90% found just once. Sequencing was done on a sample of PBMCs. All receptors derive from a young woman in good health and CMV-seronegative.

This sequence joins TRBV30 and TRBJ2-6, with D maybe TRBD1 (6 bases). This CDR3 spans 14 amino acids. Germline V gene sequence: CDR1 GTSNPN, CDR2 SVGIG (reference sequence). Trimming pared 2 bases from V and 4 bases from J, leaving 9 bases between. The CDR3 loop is CAWSTGTGANVLTF. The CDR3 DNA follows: TGTGCCTGGAGTACAGGGACAGGGGCCAACGTCCTGACTTTC. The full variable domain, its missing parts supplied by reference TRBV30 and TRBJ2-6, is SQTIHQWPATLVQPVGSPLSLECTVEGTSNPNLYWYRQAAGRGLQLLFYSVGIGQISSEVPQNLSASRPQDRQFILSSKKLLLSDSGFYLCAWSTGTGANVLTFGAGSRLTVL.

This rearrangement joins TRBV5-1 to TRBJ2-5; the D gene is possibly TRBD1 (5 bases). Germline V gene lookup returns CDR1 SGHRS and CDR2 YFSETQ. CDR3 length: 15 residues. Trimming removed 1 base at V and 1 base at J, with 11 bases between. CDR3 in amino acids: CASSLLGQVQETQYF. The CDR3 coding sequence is TGCGCCAGCAGCTTGTTAGGACAAGTCCAAGAGACCCAGTACTTC. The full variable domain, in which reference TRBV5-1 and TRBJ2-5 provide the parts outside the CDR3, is KAGVTQTPRYLIKTRGQQVTLSCSPISGHRSVSWYQQTPGQGLQFLFEYFSETQRNKGNFPGRFSGRQFSNSRSEMNVSTLELGDSALYLCASSLLGQVQETQYFGPGTRLLVL.

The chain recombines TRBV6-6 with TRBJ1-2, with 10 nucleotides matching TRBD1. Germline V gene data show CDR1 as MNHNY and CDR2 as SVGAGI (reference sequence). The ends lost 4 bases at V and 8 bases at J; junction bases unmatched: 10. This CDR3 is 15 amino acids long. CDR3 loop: CASSSSGTGVGGYTF. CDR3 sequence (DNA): TGTGCCAGCAGTTCCTCCGGGACAGGGGTTGGAGGCTACACCTTC.

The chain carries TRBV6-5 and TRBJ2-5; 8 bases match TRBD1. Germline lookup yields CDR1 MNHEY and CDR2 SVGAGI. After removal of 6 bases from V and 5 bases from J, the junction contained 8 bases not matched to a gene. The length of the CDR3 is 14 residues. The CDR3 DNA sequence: TGTGCCAGCAGATTAAGGACAGGGTGGGAGACCCAGTACTTC. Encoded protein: CASRLRTGWETQYF.

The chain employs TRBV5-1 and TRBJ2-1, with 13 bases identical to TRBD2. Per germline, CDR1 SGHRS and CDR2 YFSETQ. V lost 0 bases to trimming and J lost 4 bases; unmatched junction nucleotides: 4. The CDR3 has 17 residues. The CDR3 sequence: CASSLGGTSGAYNEQFF. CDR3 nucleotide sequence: TGCGCCAGCAGCTTGGGGGGGACTAGCGGGGCGTACAATGAGCAGTTCTTC. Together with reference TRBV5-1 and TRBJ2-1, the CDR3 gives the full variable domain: KAGVTQTPRYLIKTRGQQVTLSCSPISGHRSVSWYQQTPGQGLQFLFEYFSETQRNKGNFPGRFSGRQFSNSRSEMNVSTLELGDSALYLCASSLGGTSGAYNEQFFGPGTRLTVL.

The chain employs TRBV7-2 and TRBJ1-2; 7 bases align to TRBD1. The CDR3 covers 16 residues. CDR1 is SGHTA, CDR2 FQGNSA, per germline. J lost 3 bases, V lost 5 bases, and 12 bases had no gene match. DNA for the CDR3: TGTGCCAGCAGCCCCTACGTCAACAGGGGTGACTATGGCTACACCTTC. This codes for CASSPYVNRGDYGYTF.

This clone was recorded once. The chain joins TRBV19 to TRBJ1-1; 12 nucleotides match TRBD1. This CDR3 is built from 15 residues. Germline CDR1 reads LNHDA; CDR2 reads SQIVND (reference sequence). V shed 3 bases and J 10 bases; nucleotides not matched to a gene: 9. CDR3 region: CASSISSGTGGGAFF. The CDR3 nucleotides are TGTGCCAGTAGTATCTCTTCCGGGACAGGGGGCGGAGCTTTCTTT.

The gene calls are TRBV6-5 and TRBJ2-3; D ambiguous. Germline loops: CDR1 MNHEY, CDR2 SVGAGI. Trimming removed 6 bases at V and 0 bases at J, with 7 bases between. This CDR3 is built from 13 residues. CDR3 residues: CASRAISTDTQYF. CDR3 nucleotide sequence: TGTGCCAGCAGGGCAATAAGCACAGATACGCAGTATTTT.

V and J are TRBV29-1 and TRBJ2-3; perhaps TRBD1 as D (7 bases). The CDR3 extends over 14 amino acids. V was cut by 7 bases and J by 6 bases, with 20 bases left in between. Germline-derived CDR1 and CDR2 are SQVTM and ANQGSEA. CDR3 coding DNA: TGCAGCGCTTCGGGGACAGCGGGCAGTGATACGCAGTATTTT. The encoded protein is CSASGTAGSDTQYF.

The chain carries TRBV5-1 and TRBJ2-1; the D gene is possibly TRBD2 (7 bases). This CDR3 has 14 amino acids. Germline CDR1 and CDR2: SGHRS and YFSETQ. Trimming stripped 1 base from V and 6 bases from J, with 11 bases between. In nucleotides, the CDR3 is TGCGCCAGCAGCTTGCAGGGGAGGGTCAATGAGCAGTTCTTC. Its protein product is CASSLQGRVNEQFF.

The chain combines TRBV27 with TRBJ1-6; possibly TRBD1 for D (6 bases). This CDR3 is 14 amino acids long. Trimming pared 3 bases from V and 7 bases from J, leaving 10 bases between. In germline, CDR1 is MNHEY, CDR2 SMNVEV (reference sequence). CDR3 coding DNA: TGTGCCAGCAGTTTCCAGGGGTTCAATTCACCCCTCCACTTT. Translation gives CASSFQGFNSPLHF.

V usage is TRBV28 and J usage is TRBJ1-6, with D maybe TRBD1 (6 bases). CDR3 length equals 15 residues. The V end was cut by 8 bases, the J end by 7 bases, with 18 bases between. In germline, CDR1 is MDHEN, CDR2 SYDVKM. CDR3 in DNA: TGTGCCAGCCTCCTCGCCGACAGGAAGAATTCACCCCTCCACTTT. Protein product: CASLLADRKNSPLHF. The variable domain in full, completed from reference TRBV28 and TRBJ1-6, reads DVKVTQSSRYLVKRTGEKVFLECVQDMDHENMFWYRQDPGLGLRLIYFSYDVKMKEKGDIPEGYSVSREKKERFSLILESASTNQTSMYLCASLLADRKNSPLHFGNGTRLTVT.

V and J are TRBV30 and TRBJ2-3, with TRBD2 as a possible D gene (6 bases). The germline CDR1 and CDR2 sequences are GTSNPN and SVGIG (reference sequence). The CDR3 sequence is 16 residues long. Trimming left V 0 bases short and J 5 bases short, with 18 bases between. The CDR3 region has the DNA TGTGCCTGGAGTGTAGGTCAGGGACTTGGGATAGATACGCAGTATTTT. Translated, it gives CAWSVGQGLGIDTQYF.

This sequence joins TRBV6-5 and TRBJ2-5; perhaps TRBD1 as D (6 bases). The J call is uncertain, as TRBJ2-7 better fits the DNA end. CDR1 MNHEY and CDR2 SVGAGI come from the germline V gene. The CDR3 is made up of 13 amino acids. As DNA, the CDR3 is TGTGCCAGCAGTTGGACAGTAGCCTACGAGCAGTACTTC. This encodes CASSWTVAYEQYF.

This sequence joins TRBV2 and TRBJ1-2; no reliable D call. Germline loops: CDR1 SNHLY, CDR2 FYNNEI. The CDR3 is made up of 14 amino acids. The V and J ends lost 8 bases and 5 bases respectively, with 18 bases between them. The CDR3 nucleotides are TGTGCCAGCGGGAGCAACGGGTTCTTATATGGCTACACCTTC. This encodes CASGSNGFLYGYTF.

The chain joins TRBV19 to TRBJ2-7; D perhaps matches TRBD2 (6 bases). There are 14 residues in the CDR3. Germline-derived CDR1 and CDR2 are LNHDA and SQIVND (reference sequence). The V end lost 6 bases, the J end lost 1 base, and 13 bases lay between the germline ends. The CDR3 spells CASSLTGVSYEQYF. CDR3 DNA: TGTGCCAGTAGCCTGACGGGGGTTTCCTACGAGCAGTACTTC.